One sample yielded the 5 T cell receptor beta chains listed below, sequenced in a study of Ad26.COV2.S vaccination and SARS-CoV-2 variants. Some clones are missing from TCRdb's copy, which holds only in-frame ones; the method was immunoSEQ multiplex PCR. The table has more than 250,000 clones, 80% to 90% seen once. Noted treatment: around 19 received Ad26.COV2.S at low or high dose, single or two shots; roughly 5 received placebo; per-sample allocation not given. The study sampled participants on day 63 after the first vaccine or placebo injection. The material was peripheral blood, obtained in a trial of Ad26.COV2.S vaccine versus placebo. Receptors originate from a person between 18 and 59 years old who received the Ad26.COV2.S COVID-19 vaccine or a placebo.

This chain joins TRBV12-3 or TRBV12-4 and TRBJ2-5; D call uncertain. The CDR3 has 13 amino acids. V lost 5 bases to trimming and J lost 5 bases, with 12 bases between them. DNA of the CDR3: TGTGCCAGCAGTCTTACCGGGCGGGAGACCCAGTACTTC. Translated: CASSLTGRETQYF.

The chain couples TRBV3-1 (or the pseudogene TRBV3-2) to TRBJ2-7; possibly TRBD1 or TRBD2 for D (5 bases each). There are 16 residues in the CDR3. Trimming removed 0 bases from V and 3 bases from J, with 15 bases in between. Germline loops: CDR1 LGHDT, CDR2 YNNKEL (reference sequence). The CDR3 DNA is TGTGCCAGCAGCCAAGAGGTCGGGACCGACGACTACGAGCAGTACTTC. It translates to CASSQEVGTDDYEQYF.

V is TRBV4-1 and J is TRBJ2-2; D gene ambiguous. V lost 3 bases and J lost 5, with 16 bases in between. The germline V gene encodes CDR1 MGHRA and CDR2 YSYEKL. The CDR3 contains 16 residues. DNA for the CDR3: TGCGCCAGCAGCCAGGTCCTGGGGTTAGAAACCGGGGAGCTGTTTTTT. As protein: CASSQVLGLETGELFF.

This rearrangement joins TRBV6-2 or TRBV6-3 to TRBJ2-2; possible D gene TRBD1, 5 bases. The CDR3 is 12 amino acids. The germline CDR1 and CDR2 sequences are MNHEY and SVGEGT. Trimming cost V 2 bases and J 7 bases, with 5 bases left between them. The CDR3 spells CASSYRGGELFF. CDR3 nucleotide sequence: TGTGCCAGCAGTTACAGGGGCGGGGAGCTGTTTTTT.

The chain links TRBV19 to TRBJ2-3; D is undetermined. Germline CDR1 reads LNHDA; CDR2 reads SQIVND (reference sequence). Trimming took off 3 bases at V and 4 bases at J, with 5 bases between the two ends. This CDR3 contains 12 residues. The CDR3 loop reads CASSMGSDTQYF. The DNA of the CDR3 is TGTGCCAGTAGTATGGGGTCAGATACGCAGTATTTT.